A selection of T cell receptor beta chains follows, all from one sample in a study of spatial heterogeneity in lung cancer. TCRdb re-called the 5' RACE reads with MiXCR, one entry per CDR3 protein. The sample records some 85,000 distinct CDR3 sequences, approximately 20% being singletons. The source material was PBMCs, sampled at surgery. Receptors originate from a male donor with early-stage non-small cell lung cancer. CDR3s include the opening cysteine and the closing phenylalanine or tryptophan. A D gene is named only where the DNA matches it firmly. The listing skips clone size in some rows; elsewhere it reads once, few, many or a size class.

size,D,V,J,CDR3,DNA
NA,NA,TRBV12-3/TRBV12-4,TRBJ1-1,CASSLVLGSEAFF,TGTGCCAGCAGTTTGGTTTTGGGGTCTGAAGCTTTCTTT
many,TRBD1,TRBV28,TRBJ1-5,CASITGVQPQHF,TGTGCCAGCATCACAGGGGTTCAGCCCCAGCATTTT
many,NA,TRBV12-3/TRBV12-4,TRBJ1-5,CASSLTNNQPQHF,TGTGCCAGCAGCTTAACTAACAATCAGCCCCAGCATTTT
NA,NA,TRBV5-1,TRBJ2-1,CASSSAVGVDYNEQFF,TGCGCCAGCAGCTCCGCCGTAGGGGTAGATTACAATGAGCAGTTCTTC
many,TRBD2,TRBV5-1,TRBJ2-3,CASKGRGEGLGDTQYF,TGCGCCAGCAAGGGTCGCGGGGAGGGATTGGGAGATACGCAGTATTTT
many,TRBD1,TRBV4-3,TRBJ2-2,CASSQGRQGGTGELFF,TGCGCCAGCAGCCAAGGGAGACAGGGGGGCACCGGGGAGCTGTTTTTT
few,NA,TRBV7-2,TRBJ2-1,CASVSYNEQFF,TGTGCCAGCGTGTCCTACAATGAGCAGTTCTTC
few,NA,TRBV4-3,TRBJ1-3,CASSQGQARRGNTIYF,TGCGCCAGCAGCCAAGGACAGGCGCGACGTGGAAACACCATATATTTT
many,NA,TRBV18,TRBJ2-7,CASSPGSSYEQYF,TGCGCCAGCAGCCCCGGTAGCTCCTACGAGCAGTACTTC
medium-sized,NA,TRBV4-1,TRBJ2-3,CASSQVRDTQYF,TGCGCCAGCAGCCAAGTGCGAGATACGCAGTATTTT
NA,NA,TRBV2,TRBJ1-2,CASSGYTDGYTF,TGTGCCAGCAGTGGGTACACTGATGGCTACACCTTC
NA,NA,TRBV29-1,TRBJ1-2,CSAGDGSNYGYTF,TGCAGCGCTGGGGACGGCTCTAACTATGGCTACACCTTC
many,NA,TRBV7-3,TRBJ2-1,CASSYLGGLSLYDNEQFF,TGTGCCAGCAGCTACTTGGGGGGGCTCTCACTCTACGACAATGAGCAGTTCTTC